Listed below are T cell receptor beta chains from one sample, sequenced in a study of CD8 T cells in Susac syndrome. TCRdb used MiXCR to reprocess the immunoSEQ multiplex PCR reads, holding one entry per CDR3 protein. Of roughly 200,000 distinct CDR3 sequences in the sample, approximately 95% were seen once. The material sequenced was CD4+ T cells from PBMCs. The receptors were gathered from a human donor in good health. CDR3s include the opening cysteine and the closing phenylalanine or tryptophan. A D gene is named only where the DNA matches it firmly. Size is stated for part of the rows, as once, few or many counts, or as a class when the clone is expanded.

cdr3_aa: CASSYGDRLNDYTF
cdr3_nt: TGTGCCAGCAGTTACGGGGACCGCTTAAATGACTACACCTTC
v_call: TRBV28
cdr3_length: 14
d_call: NA
clone_size: NA
j_call: TRBJ1-2

cdr3_aa: CSSLKGAGGETQYF
cdr3_nt: TGCAGCTCACTCAAGGGGGCTGGAGGAGAGACCCAGTACTTC
v_call: TRBV29-1
cdr3_length: 14
d_call: TRBD1
clone_size: NA
j_call: TRBJ2-5

cdr3_aa: CASSLGGRYTDTQYF
cdr3_nt: TGCGCCAGCAGCTTGGGGGGACGCTACACAGATACGCAGTATTTT
v_call: TRBV5-1
cdr3_length: 15
d_call: NA
clone_size: NA
j_call: TRBJ2-3

cdr3_aa: CASSYHPGGSSYEQYF
cdr3_nt: TGTGCCAGCAGTTACCACCCCGGCGGGAGCTCCTACGAGCAGTACTTC
v_call: TRBV6-6
cdr3_length: 16
d_call: TRBD2
clone_size: NA
j_call: TRBJ2-7

cdr3_aa: CSAPGGVTEAFF
cdr3_nt: TGCAGTGCTCCAGGGGGCGTTACTGAAGCTTTCTTT
v_call: TRBV20-1
cdr3_length: 12
d_call: TRBD1
clone_size: once
j_call: TRBJ1-1

cdr3_aa: CASNSRGTGVSSYNEQFF
cdr3_nt: TGTGCCAGCAACTCTCGGGGGACAGGGGTCAGCTCCTACAATGAGCAGTTCTTC
v_call: TRBV7-2
cdr3_length: 18
d_call: TRBD1
clone_size: NA
j_call: TRBJ2-1

cdr3_aa: CAWSKGQNTGELFF
cdr3_nt: TGTGCCTGGAGCAAGGGACAGAACACCGGGGAGCTGTTTTTT
v_call: TRBV30
cdr3_length: 14
d_call: NA
clone_size: NA
j_call: TRBJ2-2

cdr3_aa: CSVEGRGSLDEQFF
cdr3_nt: TGCAGCGTTGAGGGCCGCGGGAGTCTCGATGAGCAGTTCTTC
v_call: TRBV29-1
cdr3_length: 14
d_call: TRBD2
clone_size: NA
j_call: TRBJ2-1

cdr3_aa: CASSSGPRGALNEQFF
cdr3_nt: TGTGCCAGCAGCTCCGGACCAAGGGGGGCGCTTAATGAGCAGTTCTTC
v_call: TRBV7-3
cdr3_length: 16
d_call: NA
clone_size: NA
j_call: TRBJ2-1

cdr3_aa: CASSSISSGTYQETQYF
cdr3_nt: TGTGCCAGCAGTAGCATTTCTAGCGGGACGTACCAAGAGACCCAGTACTTC
v_call: TRBV2
cdr3_length: 17
d_call: TRBD2
clone_size: NA
j_call: TRBJ2-5

cdr3_aa: CASSQDPAWKTQYF
cdr3_nt: TGCGCCAGCAGCCAAGATCCAGCGTGGAAGACCCAGTACTTC
v_call: TRBV4-3
cdr3_length: 14
d_call: NA
clone_size: NA
j_call: TRBJ2-5

cdr3_aa: CSAIVQETQYF
cdr3_nt: TGCAGTGCTATCGTCCAAGAGACCCAGTACTTC
v_call: TRBV20-1
cdr3_length: 11
d_call: NA
clone_size: NA
j_call: TRBJ2-5

cdr3_aa: CASTTSGANVLTF
cdr3_nt: TGTGCCAGCACCACCTCTGGGGCCAACGTCCTGACTTTC
v_call: TRBV27
cdr3_length: 13
d_call: NA
clone_size: NA
j_call: TRBJ2-6

cdr3_aa: CASSQDALSSYNEQFF
cdr3_nt: TGTGCCAGCAGCCAAGATGCTCTGAGCTCCTACAATGAGCAGTTCTTC
v_call: TRBV4-2
cdr3_length: 16
d_call: NA
clone_size: NA
j_call: TRBJ2-1

cdr3_aa: CSAFGGPFSYEQYF
cdr3_nt: TGCAGTGCCTTCGGGGGACCATTCTCCTACGAGCAGTACTTC
v_call: TRBV20-1
cdr3_length: 14
d_call: NA
clone_size: NA
j_call: TRBJ2-7

cdr3_aa: CSVARQNTEAFF
cdr3_nt: TGCAGCGTTGCGAGACAGAACACTGAAGCTTTCTTT
v_call: TRBV29-1
cdr3_length: 12
d_call: NA
clone_size: NA
j_call: TRBJ1-1

cdr3_aa: CAWSDTALSLGANVLTF
cdr3_nt: TGTGCCTGGAGTGATACAGCTTTGTCTCTGGGGGCCAACGTCCTGACTTTC
v_call: TRBV30
cdr3_length: 17
d_call: NA
clone_size: NA
j_call: TRBJ2-6

cdr3_aa: CASSQFASSTDTQYF
cdr3_nt: TGTGCCAGCAGCCAGTTTGCGTCTAGCACAGATACGCAGTATTTT
v_call: TRBV14
cdr3_length: 15
d_call: NA
clone_size: NA
j_call: TRBJ2-3

cdr3_aa: CATSRAGGRNTGELFF
cdr3_nt: TGTGCCACCAGCAGAGCCGGGGGGAGGAACACCGGGGAGCTGTTTTTT
v_call: TRBV15
cdr3_length: 16
d_call: TRBD2
clone_size: NA
j_call: TRBJ2-2

cdr3_aa: CASSLVQGEKLFF
cdr3_nt: TGTGCCAGCAGCTTAGTACAGGGTGAAAAACTGTTTTTT
v_call: TRBV7-9
cdr3_length: 13
d_call: NA
clone_size: NA
j_call: TRBJ1-4

cdr3_aa: CASSPAGFVGVLTQYF
cdr3_nt: TGTGCCAGCAGCCCAGCGGGGTTTGTGGGAGTTCTAACGCAGTATTTT
v_call: TRBV7-8
cdr3_length: 16
d_call: TRBD2
clone_size: once
j_call: TRBJ2-3

cdr3_aa: CASSPQGQTNTGELFF
cdr3_nt: TGTGCCAGCAGTCCTCAGGGACAGACGAACACCGGGGAGCTGTTTTTT
v_call: TRBV28
cdr3_length: 16
d_call: TRBD1
clone_size: once
j_call: TRBJ2-2

cdr3_aa: CSARGTSGSYEQYF
cdr3_nt: TGCAGTGCTAGAGGGACTAGCGGATCCTACGAGCAGTACTTC
v_call: TRBV20-1
cdr3_length: 14
d_call: TRBD2
clone_size: NA
j_call: TRBJ2-7

cdr3_aa: CSASGLAGVDTQYF
cdr3_nt: TGCAGTGCTTCCGGACTAGCGGGAGTGGATACGCAGTATTTT
v_call: TRBV20-1
cdr3_length: 14
d_call: TRBD2
clone_size: NA
j_call: TRBJ2-3

cdr3_aa: CSAALAGDDEQFF
cdr3_nt: TGCAGTGCTGCACTAGCGGGAGACGATGAGCAGTTCTTC
v_call: TRBV20-1
cdr3_length: 13
d_call: TRBD2
clone_size: NA
j_call: TRBJ2-1

cdr3_aa: CASSATLNTEAFF
cdr3_nt: TGTGCCAGCAGCGCTACGTTGAACACTGAAGCTTTCTTT
v_call: TRBV3-1
cdr3_length: 13
d_call: NA
clone_size: NA
j_call: TRBJ1-1

cdr3_aa: CSATPRTSGRFEQFF
cdr3_nt: TGCAGTGCTACCCCCAGGACTAGCGGGAGGTTTGAGCAGTTCTTC
v_call: TRBV20-1
cdr3_length: 15
d_call: TRBD2
clone_size: NA
j_call: TRBJ2-1

cdr3_aa: CASSLSSGSRETQYF
cdr3_nt: TGCGCCAGCAGTCTGTCTAGCGGGAGTAGAGAGACCCAGTACTTC
v_call: TRBV23-1
cdr3_length: 15
d_call: TRBD2
clone_size: NA
j_call: TRBJ2-5

cdr3_aa: CASSPFGELFF
cdr3_nt: TGTGCCAGCAGCCCCTTCGGGGAGCTGTTTTTT
v_call: TRBV2
cdr3_length: 11
d_call: NA
clone_size: NA
j_call: TRBJ2-2